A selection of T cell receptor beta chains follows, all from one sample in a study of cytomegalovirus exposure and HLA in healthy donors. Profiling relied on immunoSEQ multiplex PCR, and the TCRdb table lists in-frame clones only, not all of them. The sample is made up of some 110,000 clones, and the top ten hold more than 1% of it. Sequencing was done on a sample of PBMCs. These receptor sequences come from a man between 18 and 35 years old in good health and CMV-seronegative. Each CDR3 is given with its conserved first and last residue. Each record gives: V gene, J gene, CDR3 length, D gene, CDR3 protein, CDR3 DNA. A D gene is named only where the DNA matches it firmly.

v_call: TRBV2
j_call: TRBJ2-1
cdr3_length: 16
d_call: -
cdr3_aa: CASSKNRAITNNEQFF
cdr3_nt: TGTGCCAGCAGCAAAAACAGGGCAATCACGAACAATGAGCAGTTCTTC

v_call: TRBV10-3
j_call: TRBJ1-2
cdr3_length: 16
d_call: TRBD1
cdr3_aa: CAISESPGDRPWGYTF
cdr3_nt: TGTGCCATCAGTGAGTCGCCCGGGGACAGGCCGTGGGGCTACACCTTC

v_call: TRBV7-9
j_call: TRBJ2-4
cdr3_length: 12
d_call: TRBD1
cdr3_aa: CASSTGQVIQYF
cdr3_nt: TGTGCCAGCTCTACGGGACAGGTCATTCAGTACTTC

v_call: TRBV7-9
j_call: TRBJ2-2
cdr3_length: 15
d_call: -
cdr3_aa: CASSLHGWRAGELFF
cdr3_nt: TGTGCCAGCAGCTTACACGGCTGGAGAGCCGGGGAGCTGTTTTTT

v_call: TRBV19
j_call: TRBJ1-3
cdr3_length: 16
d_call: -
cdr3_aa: CASSMSPGMGLNTIYF
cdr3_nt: TGTGCCAGTAGTATGAGTCCGGGCATGGGGCTGAACACCATATATTTT

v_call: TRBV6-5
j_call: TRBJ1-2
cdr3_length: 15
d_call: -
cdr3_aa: CASSYSISGDYGYTF
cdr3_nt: TGTGCCAGCAGTTACTCGATTTCAGGGGACTATGGCTACACCTTC

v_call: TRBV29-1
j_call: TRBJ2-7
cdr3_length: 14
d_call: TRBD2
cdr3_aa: CSAGIAGGTEGQYF
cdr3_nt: TGCAGCGCCGGAATAGCGGGAGGAACAGAGGGGCAGTACTTC

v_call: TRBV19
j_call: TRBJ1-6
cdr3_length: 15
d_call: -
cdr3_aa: CASSIATAYNSPLHF
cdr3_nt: TGTGCCAGTAGTATAGCGACAGCTTATAATTCACCCCTCCACTTT

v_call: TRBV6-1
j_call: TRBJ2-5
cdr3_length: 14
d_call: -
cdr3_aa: CATSEGRIRETQYF
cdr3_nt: TGTGCCACTTCGGAGGGCCGTATCCGGGAGACCCAGTACTTC

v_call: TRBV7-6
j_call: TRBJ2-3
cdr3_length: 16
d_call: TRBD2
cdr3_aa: CASSLAGTSDTDTQYF
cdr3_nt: TGTGCCAGCAGCTTAGCGGGGACTAGCGATACAGATACGCAGTATTTT

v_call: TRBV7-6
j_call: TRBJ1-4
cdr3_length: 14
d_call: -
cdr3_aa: CASSAGREDEKLFF
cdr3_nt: TGTGCCAGCAGCGCCGGGAGGGAGGATGAAAAACTGTTTTTT

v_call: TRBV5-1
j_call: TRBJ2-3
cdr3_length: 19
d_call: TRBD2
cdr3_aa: CASKRFGSGGFTSTDTQYF
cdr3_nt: TGCGCCAGCAAAAGGTTCGGGAGCGGGGGTTTCACTAGCACAGATACGCAGTATTTT

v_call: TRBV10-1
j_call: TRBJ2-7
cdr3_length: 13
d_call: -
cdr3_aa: CASNAGPDYEQYF
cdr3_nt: TGCGCCAGCAACGCGGGTCCCGACTACGAGCAGTACTTC

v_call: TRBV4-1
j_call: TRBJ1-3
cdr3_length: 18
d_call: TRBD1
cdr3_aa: CASSQDPQGAGSGNTIYF
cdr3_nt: TGCGCCAGCAGCCAAGACCCACAGGGGGCGGGCTCTGGAAACACCATATATTTT

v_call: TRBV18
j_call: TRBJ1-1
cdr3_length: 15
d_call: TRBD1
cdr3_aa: CASSLKGQGATEAFF
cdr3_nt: TGTGCCAGCTCCCTCAAGGGACAGGGGGCCACTGAAGCTTTCTTT

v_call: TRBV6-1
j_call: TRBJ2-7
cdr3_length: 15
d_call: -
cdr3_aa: CASSEQPGSPYEQYF
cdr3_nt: TGTGCCAGCAGTGAACAGCCAGGGTCCCCCTACGAGCAGTACTTC

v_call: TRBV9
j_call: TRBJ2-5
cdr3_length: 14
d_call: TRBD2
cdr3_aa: CASSVTYGRETQYF
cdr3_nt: TGTGCCAGCAGCGTAACGTACGGGAGGGAGACCCAGTACTTC

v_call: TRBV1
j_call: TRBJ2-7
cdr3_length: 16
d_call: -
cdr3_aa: CTSSPRRLAGPYEQYF
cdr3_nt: TGCACCAGCAGCCCCCGGCGACTAGCGGGCCCCTACGAGCAGTACTTC

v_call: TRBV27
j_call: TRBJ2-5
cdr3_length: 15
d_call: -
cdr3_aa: CASSLAGQGPETQYF
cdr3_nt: TGTGCCAGCAGTCTAGCGGGACAGGGGCCGGAGACCCAGTACTTC

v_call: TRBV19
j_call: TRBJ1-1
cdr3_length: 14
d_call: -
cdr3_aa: CASSSRDHSRGAFF
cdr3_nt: TGTGCCAGTAGTAGCCGGGACCACTCACGGGGGGCTTTCTTT

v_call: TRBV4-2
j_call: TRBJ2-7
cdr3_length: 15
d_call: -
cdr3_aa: CASSPGGGGYYEQYF
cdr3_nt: TGTGCCAGCAGCCCGGGGGGAGGGGGTTACTACGAGCAGTACTTC

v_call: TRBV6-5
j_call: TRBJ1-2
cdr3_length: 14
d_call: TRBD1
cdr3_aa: CASSPRTGRDGYTF
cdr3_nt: TGTGCCAGCAGTCCTCGGACAGGGAGGGATGGCTACACCTTC

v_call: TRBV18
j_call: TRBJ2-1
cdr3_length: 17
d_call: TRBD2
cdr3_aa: CASSLPPSGSVLNEQFF
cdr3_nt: TGTGCCAGCTCATTACCCCCGAGCGGGAGTGTTCTGAATGAGCAGTTCTTC

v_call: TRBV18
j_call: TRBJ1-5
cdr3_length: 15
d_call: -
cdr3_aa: CASSPSRGDNQPQHF
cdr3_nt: TGTGCCAGCTCACCGAGTAGGGGCGACAATCAGCCCCAGCATTTT

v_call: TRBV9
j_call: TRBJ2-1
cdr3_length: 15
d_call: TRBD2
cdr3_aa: CASSVDLAGGYEQFF
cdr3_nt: TGTGCCAGCAGCGTAGATCTAGCGGGGGGCTATGAGCAGTTCTTC

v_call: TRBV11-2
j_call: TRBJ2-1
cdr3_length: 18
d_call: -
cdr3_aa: CASSSPLSQASSYNEQFF
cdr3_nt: TGTGCCAGCAGCTCGCCTCTCAGTCAGGCCAGCTCCTACAATGAGCAGTTCTTC

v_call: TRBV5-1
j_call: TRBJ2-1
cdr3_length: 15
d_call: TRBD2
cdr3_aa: CASSPGLGPLNEQFF
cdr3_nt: TGCGCCAGCAGCCCCGGACTAGGGCCCCTCAATGAGCAGTTCTTC

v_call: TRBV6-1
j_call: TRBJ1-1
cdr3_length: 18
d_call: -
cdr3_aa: CASSEAVGGIYELVRAFF
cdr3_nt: TGTGCCAGCAGTGAAGCGGTAGGGGGAATCTATGAACTGGTTCGAGCTTTCTTT

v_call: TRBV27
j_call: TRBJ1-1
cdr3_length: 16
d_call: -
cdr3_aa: CASSQRAGIGDTEAFF
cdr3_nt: TGTGCCAGCAGCCAAAGAGCGGGTATCGGGGACACTGAAGCTTTCTTT

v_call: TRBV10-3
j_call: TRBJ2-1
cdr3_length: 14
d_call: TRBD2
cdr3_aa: CAITSGGIYNEQFF
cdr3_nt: TGTGCCATCACTAGCGGGGGGATTTACAATGAGCAGTTCTTC

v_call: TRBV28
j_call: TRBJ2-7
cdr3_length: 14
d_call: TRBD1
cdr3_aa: CASSPPGGIYEQYF
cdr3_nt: TGTGCCAGCAGTCCCCCAGGGGGAATCTACGAGCAGTACTTC

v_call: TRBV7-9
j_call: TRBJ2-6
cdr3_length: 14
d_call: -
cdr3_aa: CASSSLSGANVLTF
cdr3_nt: TGTGCCAGCAGCTCCCTATCTGGGGCCAACGTCCTGACTTTC

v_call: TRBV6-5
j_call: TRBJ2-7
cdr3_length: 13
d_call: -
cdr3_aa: CASSYLTGYEQYF
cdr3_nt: TGTGCCAGCAGTTACCTAACAGGTTACGAGCAGTACTTC